This T cell receptor (beta chain) was captured by sequencing in a study of blood T cell repertoires in COVID-19. In the study overall: Sources were T cells, B-cell-depleted T cells, or PBMCs; the material itself was cDNA or gDNA.

The CDR3 has 14 residues. The ends lost 3 bases at V and 2 bases at J; junction bases unmatched: 2. Germline V lookup: CDR1 GTSNPN, CDR2 SVGIG (reference sequence). Sequencing used immunoSEQ multiplex PCR; TCRdb keeps in-frame clones, though not all of them. Among more than 200,000 clones listed, over 75% were seen once. Sequenced sample: peripheral blood. V is TRBV30 and J is TRBJ2-7; 12 nucleotides agree with TRBD2. This receptor was identified in a man aged 50 or older with COVID-19, enrolled during active disease. This CDR3 reads CAWRRLAGAYEQYF. Written as DNA, the CDR3 is TGTGCCTGGAGACGACTAGCGGGAGCCTACGAGCAGTACTTC. The full variable domain, completed using reference TRBV30 and TRBJ2-7, is SQTIHQWPATLVQPVGSPLSLECTVEGTSNPNLYWYRQAAGRGLQLLFYSVGIGQISSEVPQNLSASRPQDRQFILSSKKLLLSDSGFYLCAWRRLAGAYEQYFGPGTRLTVT.